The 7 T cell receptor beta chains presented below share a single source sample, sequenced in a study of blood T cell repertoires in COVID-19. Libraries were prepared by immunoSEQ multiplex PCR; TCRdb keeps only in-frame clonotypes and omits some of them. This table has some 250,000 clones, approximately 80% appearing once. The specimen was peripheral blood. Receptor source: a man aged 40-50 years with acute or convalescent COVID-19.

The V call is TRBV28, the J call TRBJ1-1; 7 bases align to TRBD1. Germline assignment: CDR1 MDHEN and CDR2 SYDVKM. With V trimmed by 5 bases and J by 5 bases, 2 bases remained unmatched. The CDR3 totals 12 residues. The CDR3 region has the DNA TGTGCCAGCAGTCAGGACAGGACTGAAGCTTTCTTT. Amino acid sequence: CASSQDRTEAFF.

This chain's CDR3 is CASSPTYYRETEAFF. The DNA for the CDR3 is TGTGCCAGCAGCCCTACCTATTACAGGGAGACTGAAGCTTTCTTT. The chain employs TRBV4-2 and TRBJ1-1; weak D call: TRBD1 (6 bases). From germline, CDR1 is LGHNA and CDR2 YNFKEQ. The CDR3 runs 15 residues. With 4 bases removed from V and 5 bases from J, the gap between germline ends came to 17 bases.

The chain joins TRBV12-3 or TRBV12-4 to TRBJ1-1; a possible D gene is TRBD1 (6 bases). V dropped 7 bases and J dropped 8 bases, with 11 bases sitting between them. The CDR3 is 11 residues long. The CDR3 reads CASTLTGEAFF. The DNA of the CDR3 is TGTGCCAGCACTTTGACAGGCGAAGCTTTCTTT.

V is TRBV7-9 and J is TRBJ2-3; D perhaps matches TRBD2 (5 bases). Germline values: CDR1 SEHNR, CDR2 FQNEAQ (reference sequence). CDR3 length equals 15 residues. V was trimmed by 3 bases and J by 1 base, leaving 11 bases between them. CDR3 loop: CASSFGNPGTDTQYF. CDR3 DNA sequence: TGTGCCAGCAGCTTCGGGAACCCAGGCACAGATACGCAGTATTTT. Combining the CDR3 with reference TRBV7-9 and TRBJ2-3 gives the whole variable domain DTGVSQNPRHKITKRGQNVTFRCDPISEHNRLYWYRQTLGQGPEFLTYFQNEAQLEKSRLLSDRFSAERPKGSFSTLEIQRTEQGDSAMYLCASSFGNPGTDTQYFGPGTRLTVL.

CDR3 in DNA: TGTGCCAGTAGTGTCCAGCCACTCCAGGGGGTGCAAGAGACCCAGTACTTC. It specifies CASSVQPLQGVQETQYF. This chain joins TRBV19 and TRBJ2-5; 7 positions match TRBD1. Per germline, CDR1 LNHDA and CDR2 SQIVND (reference sequence). The CDR3 sequence is 17 residues long. V dropped 5 bases and J dropped 2; count of bases not matched to a gene: 14.

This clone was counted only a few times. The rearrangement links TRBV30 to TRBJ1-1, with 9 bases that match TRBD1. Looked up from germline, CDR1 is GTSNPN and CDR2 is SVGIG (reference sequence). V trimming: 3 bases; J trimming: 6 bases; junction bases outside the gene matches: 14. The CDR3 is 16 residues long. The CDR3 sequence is CAWSYFPGQGMAEAFF. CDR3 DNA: TGTGCCTGGAGCTACTTCCCAGGACAGGGGATGGCTGAAGCTTTCTTT. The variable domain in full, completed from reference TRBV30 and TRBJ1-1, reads SQTIHQWPATLVQPVGSPLSLECTVEGTSNPNLYWYRQAAGRGLQLLFYSVGIGQISSEVPQNLSASRPQDRQFILSSKKLLLSDSGFYLCAWSYFPGQGMAEAFFGQGTRLTVV.

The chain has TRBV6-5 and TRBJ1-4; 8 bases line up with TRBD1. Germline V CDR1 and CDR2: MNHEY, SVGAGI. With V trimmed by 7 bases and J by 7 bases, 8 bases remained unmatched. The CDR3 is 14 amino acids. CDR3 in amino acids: CASTQGAWAEKLFF. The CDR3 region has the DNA TGTGCCAGCACCCAGGGGGCATGGGCTGAAAAACTGTTTTTT.